This is a list of T cell receptor beta chains from one sample in a study of blood T cell repertoires in COVID-19. The table came from immunoSEQ multiplex PCR; TCRdb's copy has only in-frame clones and leaves some out. The sample includes roughly 670,000 clones, about 90% seen only once; the top ten take around 0.3%. The sample consisted of peripheral blood. These TCRs come from a woman younger than 30 with acute or convalescent COVID-19. Both conserved end residues are part of each CDR3.

>TRBJ2-2|TRBV18
CASSPVSGGNTGELFF
>TRBJ1-2|TRBV12-3/TRBV12-4
CASSSRVAYGYTF
>TRBJ1-1|TRBV6-5
CASTDRGWPLTEAFF
>TRBJ2-5|TRBV12-5
CASGLGHLPGGEETQYF
>TRBJ1-2|TRBV27
CASSFMRGGGYTF
>TRBJ2-1|TRBV4-3
CASSQGGGRGNNEQFF
>TRBJ2-3|TRBV7-3
CASSEPGQGPYYTQYF
>TRBJ1-2|TRBV2
CASSERGGGTGANYGYTF
>TRBJ2-1|TRBV5-4
CASSLAPAGTRRNEQFF
>TRBJ1-1|TRBV3-1/TRBV3-2
CASSPTTGGRGTEAFF
>TRBJ1-2|TRBV6-5
CASSPTGGANYGYTF
>TRBJ1-3|TRBV6-6
CASSYTGSSGNTIYF
>TRBJ1-5|TRBV12-5
CASALVRGRQPQHF
>TRBJ1-5|TRBV21-1
CASSKAHRGTHSNQPQHF
>TRBJ2-1|TRBV4-2
CASSQEVQLYNEQFF
>TRBJ1-5|TRBV6-5
CASKANQPQHF
>TRBJ1-6|TRBV11-2
CASSLDPGQNNSPLHF